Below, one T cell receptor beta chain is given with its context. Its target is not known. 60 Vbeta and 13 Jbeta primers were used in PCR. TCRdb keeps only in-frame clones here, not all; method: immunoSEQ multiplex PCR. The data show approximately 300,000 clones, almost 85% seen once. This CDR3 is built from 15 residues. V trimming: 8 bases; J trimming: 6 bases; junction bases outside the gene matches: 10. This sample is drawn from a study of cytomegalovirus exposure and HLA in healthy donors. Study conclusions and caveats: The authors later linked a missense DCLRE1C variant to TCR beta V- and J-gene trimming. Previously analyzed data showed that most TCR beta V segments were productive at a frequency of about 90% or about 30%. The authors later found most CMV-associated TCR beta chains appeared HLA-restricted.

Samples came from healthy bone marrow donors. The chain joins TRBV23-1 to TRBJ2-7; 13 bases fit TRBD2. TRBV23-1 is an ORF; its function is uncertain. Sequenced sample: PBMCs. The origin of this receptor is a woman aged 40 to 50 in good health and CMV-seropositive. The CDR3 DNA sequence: TGCGCCAGCCGCAATACGGGACTAGCGGGACGCGAGCAGTACTTC. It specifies CASRNTGLAGREQYF.